This TCR beta chain was sequenced for a study of blood T cell repertoires in COVID-19. Study in general: COVID-19 samples collected from the United States, Italy and Spain covered acute and convalescent phases. The analysed material was cDNA or gDNA that came from T cells, B-cell-depleted T cells, or PBMCs.

Germline loops: CDR1 ENHRY, CDR2 SYGVKD. The CDR3 sequence is 15 residues long. Losses at the gene ends were 2 bases for V and 5 bases for J; bases not matched to a gene: 7. Original methodology: Nucleated cell number was recorded as an estimate derived from reference gene primer amplification. Clones were sequenced by immunoSEQ multiplex PCR, and TCRdb holds only the in-frame ones, with some missing. V and J calls plus clone size are reproduced from that table; the DNA served to infer D and trimming. The sample consists of 180,000 or so clones, over 75% of them appearing once. The receptor comes from a man aged 50-60 years who had recovered from COVID-19. This sequence joins TRBV10-3 and TRBJ2-7; 9 positions match TRBD2. Input material: peripheral blood. CDR3 nucleotide sequence: TGTGCCATCAGTGAGGTGGTAGCGGGAGCAGACGAGCAGTACTTC. Translating it yields CAISEVVAGADEQYF.